The present T cell receptor (beta chain) was sequenced within a study of cytomegalovirus exposure and HLA in healthy donors (TCRdb year 2017). For the study in its entirety: In an earlier analysis of 550 to 750 of the donors, 250 to 300 Gb of sequence data and 100 million or so unique TCR beta sequences from about 190 million T cells were reported. A later analysis re-examined previously published TCR beta repertoires from over 500 donors and added high-resolution HLA genotyping to investigate patterns of TCR occurrence. The number of typed donors differed by locus: 629-630 for A, B, C, DRB1 and DQB1; approximately 520 for DQA1; fewer than 610 for DPA1; and around 490 for DPB1. On average, roughly 240,000 unique TCR beta nucleotide sequences were sequenced per donor among 398 genotyped donors of the cohort, with roughly 18% of those sequences being non-productive. Donor age, sex, ethnicity and CMV serostatus were compiled together with the repertoire data. Using immunosequencing, the study profiled T cell repertoires from 550 to 750 subjects and related those repertoires to cytomegalovirus serostatus. The aim of the study was to test whether cataloging public T cell receptors could identify signatures of past pathogen exposure. Of the roughly 410 genotyped donors, 75% to 85% were placed in the genetic ancestry cluster associated with self-reported Caucasian donors. About five DR-DQ haplotypes were treated as single units for association and clustering because of strong linkage in the cohort. Rather than using new phenotypic data, the later analysis identified candidate immune exposures from TCR beta sequences and from how often those sequences occurred across donors. An early release that covered 640 HLA-typed donors contained around 330 gigabases of sequencing data and about 84 million unique TCR sequences. High-throughput TCR immunosequencing, statistical association of individual TCRs with disease status, and machine learning were combined to predict cytomegalovirus infection status. A later genetic analysis used genome-wide SNP genotypes for about 65% of the roughly 700 donors, treating that subset as a discovery cohort. A separate validation cohort of roughly 120 different subjects was used in addition to the approximately 700-subject first cohort. Every discovery cohort repertoire had been produced on one sequencing platform. HLA typing covered class I and class II loci at four-digit resolution. To decide whether each TCR beta V gene segment behaved as functional or pseudogenic, an earlier analysis of nearly 600 of the donors relied on high-throughput TCR beta sequencing.

The full study reports these points: A later analysis found that HLA-associated TCR beta chains were more clonally expanded and had lower generation probabilities than equally common non-associated chains. Because some donors lacked HLA typing at each locus, the association tests relied only on the typed subset. The cohort was sequenced for TCR beta chains only, and without alpha or paired-chain data the features that could be detected were limited. Most TCR sequences were observed very rarely across donors, whereas some public TCRs were present in many individuals. In vitro tests confirmed that three of the cytomegalovirus-associated TCR beta chains recognize cytomegalovirus antigens. A further reported finding was that TCR beta sequences accurately predicted the HLA-A and HLA-B alleles for most subjects in the first cohort. Correlated functional status among segregating V segments might reflect linkage disequilibrium, but an unknown experimental factor could not be ruled out. An earlier analysis of approximately 500 of the donors showed that most TCR beta V segments appeared in productive rearrangements either about 90% or about 30% of the time, which broadly matched IMGT annotations. It was suggested by the authors that the approach could potentially be generalized to other disease states and immunological phenotypes. Because the 87-base-pair reads could not distinguish some IMGT-functional V segments, including TRBV6-2 and TRBV6-3, those segments were excluded. A later genetic analysis associated a missense DCLRE1C variant with V-gene and J-gene trimming of TCR beta chains, and an independent cohort replicated the association. The only immune exposure information available for the cohort was CMV serostatus. A later analysis reported that several top co-occurrence clusters appeared linked to parvovirus B19, influenza, CMV and Epstein-Barr virus. A total of 164 TCR beta chains were listed by the study as associated with cytomegalovirus. A later analysis associated about 17,000 TCR beta sequences with specific HLA alleles at a false discovery rate of 0.05. Cytomegalovirus status was reported to be diagnosed by the classifier with high specificity and sensitivity in both the original and validation cohorts. Over 15 rarely observed V segments, including chromosome 9 orphons, were excluded from the earlier analysis of about 500 of the donors because counts were too low. When HLA alleles, especially DR and DQ, strongly co-occurred, attributing TCR associations to individual alleles was difficult. In a later analysis, most CMV-associated TCR beta chains were found to appear HLA-restricted, with HLA associations seemingly driven largely by CMV exposure. Roughly uniform sequencing depth across donors was assumed in presence/absence analyses, although this assumption may not hold. A group of highly shared sequence variants was considered likely to be a technical artifact of the sequencing pipeline. According to a later analysis, TCR association rates differed among HLA loci, with DRB1 alleles showing the most associated TCRs and HLA-C alleles showing the fewest. According to a later genetic analysis, donors in an Asian-associated ancestry cluster had fewer N-insertions in productive TCRs than the roughly 670-donor mean.

Trimming costs V 2 bases and J 0 bases, and their ends lie 8 bases apart. CDR1 MNHEY and CDR2 SVGAGI were looked up in the germline V gene. The CDR3 runs 15 amino acids, cysteine and phenylalanine included. The entry retains the CDR3 DNA only, 45 bases that are in frame from base 1. For this clone: What this receptor recognizes is not known. No much larger clonotype is one base removed from it; base qualities were not supplied.

Library preparation was by the immunoSEQ multiplex PCR assay. A mixture of 60 forward primers for TCR Vbeta segments and 13 reverse primers for TCR Jbeta segments was used in the multiplex PCR. Amplification of the CDR3 region of rearranged TCR beta genes was performed with a multiplex PCR assay on genomic DNA. The amplified TCR beta libraries were sequenced on the Illumina HiSeq System as 87-base-pair reads. Turning to the authors' computational methods: In a later analysis, some 80 million unique TCR beta chains were counted across the roughly 610 repertoires, and roughly 9.9 million of these chains were shared by at least two donors. Raw reads were error-corrected and collapsed into unique sequences by a nearest-neighbor algorithm in which closely related sequences were merged to remove PCR and sequencing errors. CDR3 sequences were aligned to IMGT reference sequences to assign V, D and J gene segments. Each retained sequence needed at least a six-nucleotide match to both a V gene segment and a J gene segment. A rearrangement counted as productive if the CDR3 had no stop codons and remained in frame with V and J, and every other rearrangement counted as non-productive. Following IMGT convention, CDR3 was defined as the stretch from the second conserved V-encoded cysteine up to the conserved J-encoded phenylalanine. Sequences without an unambiguous match to a single V gene segment were excluded from the earlier analysis of a few hundred of the donors. An earlier analysis of a few hundred of the donors classified V segments as functional when productive rearrangements were above 56.7% and as segregating when the standard deviation between donors was above 5%. To diagnose cytomegalovirus status from the catalog of TCR beta chain sequences, a statistical classification framework was built. A later analysis assigned V and J genes by comparing TCR nucleotide sequences with IMGT/GENE-DB human TR gene sequences. The TCRdist pipeline was used in a later analysis to assign CDR3 sequences and most-parsimonious VDJ recombination scenarios. A later analysis defined each TCR beta chain by its CDR3 amino acid sequence plus V-gene family, and excluded reads lacking a unique V-gene family. To address suspected cross-contamination and a sequencing artifact, a later analysis removed approximately 590 highly shared, low-generation-probability nucleotide sequences. A later analysis calculated a clonal expansion index for each public chain from normalized within-repertoire ranks of inferred template counts. Generation probabilities in a later analysis came from a VDJ recombination model fitted to out-of-frame rearrangements, and those results were checked against IGoR. A later analysis scored TCR-TCR, TCR-HLA and TCR-CMV co-occurrence with hypergeometric tests, applying a repertoire-size bias correction to TCR pairs. A later analysis estimated false discovery rates by permuting HLA or CMV assignments 20 times. A later analysis grouped co-occurring TCRs with DBSCAN, adding TCRdist sequence similarity when clustering within HLA-allele-positive subsets. Repertoires with fewer than 30,000 or more than 120,000 public chains were left out of co-occurrence clustering, as were four to six repertoires with anomalous nucleotide sharing. TCRdb took this table from immuneACCESS and kept in-frame rearrangements with V and J called. Such tables lack part of the clones; where checked against another copy, unresolved V genes explain under half of the gap, and the rest is unexplained. V and J calls and clone size are those listed in that table; D and trimming were worked out from the DNA. The sample records over 150,000 clones, around 75% of which are singletons. The top ten clones comprise about 2.7% of the sample.

The cohort consisted of 666 healthy bone marrow donors. At the time of sampling, every cohort member was nominally healthy, though immune exposures that went unrecorded were likely present. The donor was CMV seronegative and was included in the group of about 400 seronegative cohort members. A peripheral blood sample was collected from each donor, and TCR beta sequencing was performed on peripheral blood mononuclear cells. The Qiagen DNeasy Blood Extraction Kit was used to extract genomic DNA from the blood cell samples. The V and J genes are TRBV6-5 and TRBJ2-1; perhaps TRBD2 is the D gene, with 5 bases matching. The specimen was PBMCs. This receptor was identified in a male donor in good health and CMV-seronegative. The DNA sequence follows: TGTGCCAGCAGTTACCTGGGGAGCTCCTACAATGAGCAGTTCTTC. Its translation reads: CASSYLGSSYNEQFF.